The 9 T cell receptor beta chains below come from one sample, sequenced in a study of Ad26.COV2.S vaccination and SARS-CoV-2 variants. TCRdb keeps only in-frame clones here, not all; method: immunoSEQ multiplex PCR. The sample records about 350,000 clones, about 90% being singletons. The specimen was peripheral blood, collected after recovery from COVID-19. These TCRs come from a human donor who had recovered from COVID-19.

The chain has TRBV5-1 and TRBJ2-3, with TRBD2 matching over 11 bases. The junction had 4 bases not matched to a gene; V was cut back by 0 bases and J by 4 bases. This CDR3 has 16 residues. The germline V gene has CDR1 SGHRS and CDR2 YFSETQ. CDR3 protein: CASSLATSGGSDTQYF. CDR3 DNA: TGCGCCAGCAGCTTGGCCACTAGCGGGGGATCAGATACGCAGTATTTT.

This chain connects TRBV18 to TRBJ1-5; D unresolved. The CDR3 spans 16 residues. The V and J ends lost 4 bases and 3 bases respectively, with 16 bases between them. The V gene's germline CDR1 is KGHSH and CDR2 LQKENI. The CDR3 sequence is CASSRAVLTNNQPQHF. CDR3 DNA sequence: TGTGCCAGCTCACGGGCCGTGTTGACAAACAATCAGCCCCAGCATTTT.

The chain uses TRBV10-1 and TRBJ1-3; 7 nucleotides line up with TRBD1. CDR1 is WNHNN, CDR2 SYGVQD, per germline (reference sequence). Germline trimming cut 4 bases from V and 2 bases from J; bases unmatched to any gene: 2. The CDR3 runs to 14 residues. The CDR3 nucleotides read TGCGCCAGCAGTGGAGGGACAGCTGGAAACACCATATATTTT. As protein: CASSGGTAGNTIYF.

The chain combines TRBV19 with TRBJ2-5; the D gene is possibly TRBD2 (6 bases). The CDR3 is made up of 15 amino acids. Germline CDR1 and CDR2: LNHDA and SQIVND (reference sequence). V was shortened by 5 bases and J by 5 bases, with 18 bases between the two germline ends. CDR3 sequence (DNA): TGTGCCAGTAGTGACCAGGCGGGGCTAGGGGAGACCCAGTACTTC. This gives the protein CASSDQAGLGETQYF.

V is TRBV29-1 and J is TRBJ1-3; 7 bases fit TRBD1. Germline V gene lookup returns CDR1 SQVTM and CDR2 ANQGSEA. The length of the CDR3 is 15 residues. V was pared by 8 bases and J by 4 bases, with 14 bases of the junction left unmatched. The CDR3 nucleotides read TGCAGCTTGGGACAGTCTGGAGCAGGAGGAAACACCATATATTTT. It encodes CSLGQSGAGGNTIYF. Using reference TRBV29-1 and TRBJ1-3 for the parts outside the CDR3, the full variable domain is SAVISQKPSRDICQRGTSLTIQCQVDSQVTMMFWYRQQPGQSLTLIATANQGSEATYESGFVIDKFPISRPNLTFSTLTVSNMSPEDSSIYLCSLGQSGAGGNTIYFGEGSWLTVV.

V usage is TRBV6-5 and J usage is TRBJ2-7, with TRBD2 as a possible D gene (5 bases). V was pared by 7 bases and J by 0 bases, with 10 bases between. The CDR3 is made up of 13 amino acids. Germline CDR1 MNHEY, CDR2 SVGAGI. In nucleotides, the CDR3 is TGTGCCAGCAAACGAAGCGGCTCCTACGAGCAGTACTTC. The encoded protein is CASKRSGSYEQYF.

The chain couples TRBV9 to TRBJ2-1, with no clear D. The germline CDR1 and CDR2 sequences are SGDLS and YYNGEE. CDR3 length: 13 residues. V shed 0 bases and J shed 12 bases, with 13 bases lying between them. The CDR3 DNA sequence: TGTGCCAGCAGCGTAGAAGGGCCCCGTAGGCAGTTCTTC. This gives the protein CASSVEGPRRQFF.

This chain links TRBV20-1 with TRBJ1-2, with D unresolved. Germline CDR1 DFQATT, CDR2 SNEGSKA (reference sequence). The CDR3 runs 14 residues. Trimming pared 3 bases from V and 6 bases from J, leaving 17 bases between. CDR3 bases: TGCAGTGCTAGTTCCCTATGGCAGGCCCATGGCTACACCTTC. Protein sequence: CSASSLWQAHGYTF.

The gene calls are TRBV6-6 and TRBJ1-5; 8 bases line up with TRBD1. The length of the CDR3 is 16 residues. J was trimmed by 6 bases and V by 7 bases; bases with no gene match: 14. Looked up from germline, CDR1 is MNHNY and CDR2 is SVGAGI (reference sequence). CDR3 region: CASNLPSGQGTQPQHF. For the CDR3, the DNA is TGTGCCAGCAATCTCCCGTCCGGACAGGGAACTCAGCCCCAGCATTTT.